The clone carrying this TCR beta chain was seen ten or more times. Its antigen remains unidentified. The ends lost 8 bases at V and 3 bases at J; junction bases unmatched: 13. Per the germline V gene, CDR1 is ENHRY and CDR2 is SYGVKD. This CDR3 region has 16 residues. The data belong to a study of T-cell reconstitution after alpha-beta-depleted transplantation in children. Preparation of the TCRbeta library used unique molecular identifiers. TCRdb passed the PCR reads through MiXCR, listing each CDR3 protein once. The data contain around 190,000 distinct CDR3 sequences, roughly 6.6% of them singletons. Findings and limits, study-wide: Several patients had high TCRbeta diversity at day 60; it came from surviving recipient T cells and thymic progenitors. Most T-cell counts and diversity one year after the transplant came from T cells that were newly produced. Several hundred rapidly expanded clones from non-depleted graft cells reportedly supplied alpha-beta T cells about two months post-transplant.

The source of this sequence is a boy aged 2 to 9 with acute lymphoblastic leukemia, due to receive a stem cell transplant. The starting material was PBMCs, obtained before TCRalphabeta/CD19-depleted stem cell transplant. The V gene is TRBV10-3, the J gene TRBJ1-2, with 9 bases matching TRBD1. CDR3 sequence reads: CAISSSRDRADYGYTF. In nucleotides, the CDR3 is TGTGCCATCTCCTCCTCTAGGGACAGGGCAGACTATGGCTACACCTTC.